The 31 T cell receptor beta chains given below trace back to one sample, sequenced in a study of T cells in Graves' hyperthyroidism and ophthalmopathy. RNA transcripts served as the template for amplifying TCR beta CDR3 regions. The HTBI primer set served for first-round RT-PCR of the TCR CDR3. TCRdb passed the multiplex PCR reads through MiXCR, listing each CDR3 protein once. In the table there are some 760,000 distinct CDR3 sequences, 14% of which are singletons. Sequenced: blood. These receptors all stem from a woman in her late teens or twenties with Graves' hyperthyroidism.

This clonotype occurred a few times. The CDR3 DNA is TGCGCCAGCAGCCAAGATACGGGGGGCAGGAACACTGAAGCTTTCTTT. Amino acids: CASSQDTGGRNTEAFF. The gene calls are TRBV4-3 and TRBJ1-1, with D possibly TRBD1 on 6 matching bases. CDR3 length: 16 residues. V was pared by 0 bases and J by 1 base, with 12 bases between. The germline CDR1 and CDR2 sequences are LGHNA and YSLEER.

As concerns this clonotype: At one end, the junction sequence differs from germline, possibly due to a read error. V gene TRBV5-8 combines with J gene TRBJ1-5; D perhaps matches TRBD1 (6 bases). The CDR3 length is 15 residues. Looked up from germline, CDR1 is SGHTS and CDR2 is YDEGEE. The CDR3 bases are TGTGCCGGCAGCGAGACAGGATACCGCGATCAGCCCCAGCATTTT. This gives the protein CAGSETGYRDQPQHF.

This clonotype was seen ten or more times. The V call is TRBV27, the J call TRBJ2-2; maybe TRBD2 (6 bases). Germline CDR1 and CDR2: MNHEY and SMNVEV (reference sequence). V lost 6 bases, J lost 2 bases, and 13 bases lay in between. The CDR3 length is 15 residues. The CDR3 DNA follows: TGTGCCAGCAGGCCTAGCGTTCCCAACACCGGGGAGCTGTTTTTT. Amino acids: CASRPSVPNTGELFF.

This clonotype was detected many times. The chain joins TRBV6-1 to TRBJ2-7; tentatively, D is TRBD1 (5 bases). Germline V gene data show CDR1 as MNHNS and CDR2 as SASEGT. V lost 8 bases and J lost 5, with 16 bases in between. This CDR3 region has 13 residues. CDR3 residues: CASGWTNIHEQYF. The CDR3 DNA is TGTGCCAGCGGCTGGACAAACATCCACGAGCAGTACTTC.

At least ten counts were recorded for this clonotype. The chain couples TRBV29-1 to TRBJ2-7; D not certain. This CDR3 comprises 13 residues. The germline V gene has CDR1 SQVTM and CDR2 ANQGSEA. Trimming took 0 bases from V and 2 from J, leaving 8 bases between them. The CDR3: CSVEDGSTYEQYF. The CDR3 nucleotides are TGCAGCGTTGAAGATGGCAGCACCTACGAGCAGTACTTC.

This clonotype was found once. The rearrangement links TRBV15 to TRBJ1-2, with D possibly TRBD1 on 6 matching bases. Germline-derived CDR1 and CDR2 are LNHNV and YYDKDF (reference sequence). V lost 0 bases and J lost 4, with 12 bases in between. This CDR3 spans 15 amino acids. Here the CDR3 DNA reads TGTGCCACCAGCAGAGACTATACGGGGGCCTATGGCTACACCTTC. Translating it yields CATSRDYTGAYGYTF.

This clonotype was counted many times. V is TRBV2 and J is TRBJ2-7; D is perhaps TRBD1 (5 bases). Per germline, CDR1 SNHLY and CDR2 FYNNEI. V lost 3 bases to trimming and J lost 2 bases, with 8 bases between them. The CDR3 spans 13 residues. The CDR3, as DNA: TGTGCCAGCAGTGAGACAGCTACCTACGAGCAGTACTTC. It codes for CASSETATYEQYF.

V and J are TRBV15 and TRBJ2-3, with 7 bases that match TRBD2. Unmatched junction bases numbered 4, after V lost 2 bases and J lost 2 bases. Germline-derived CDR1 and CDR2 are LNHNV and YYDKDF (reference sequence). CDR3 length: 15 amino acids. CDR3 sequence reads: CATSRLAVNTDTQYF. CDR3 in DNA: TGTGCCACCAGCAGACTAGCGGTAAACACAGATACGCAGTATTTT.

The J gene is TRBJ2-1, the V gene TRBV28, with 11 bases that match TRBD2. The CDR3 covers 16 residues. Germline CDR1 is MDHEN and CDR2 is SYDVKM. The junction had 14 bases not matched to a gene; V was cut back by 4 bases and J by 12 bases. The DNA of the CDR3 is TGTGCCAGCAGTTCGGAAGGACTAGCGGGCTTTGGGGCGCAGTTCTTC. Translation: CASSSEGLAGFGAQFF.

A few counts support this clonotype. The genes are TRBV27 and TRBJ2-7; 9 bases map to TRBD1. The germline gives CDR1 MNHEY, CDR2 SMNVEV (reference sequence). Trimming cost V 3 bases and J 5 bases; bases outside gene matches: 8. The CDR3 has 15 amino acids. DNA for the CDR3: TGTGCCAGCAGTTTGAAAGGGACAGGGCTTCACGAGCAGTACTTC. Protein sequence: CASSLKGTGLHEQYF.

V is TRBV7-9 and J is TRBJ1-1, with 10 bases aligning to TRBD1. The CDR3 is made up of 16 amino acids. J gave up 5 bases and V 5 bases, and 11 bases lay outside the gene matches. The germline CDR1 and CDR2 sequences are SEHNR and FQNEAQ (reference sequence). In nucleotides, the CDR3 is TGTGCCAGCAGCGCGGATCCGGGACAGGGGTCGACTGAAGCTTTCTTT. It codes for CASSADPGQGSTEAFF.

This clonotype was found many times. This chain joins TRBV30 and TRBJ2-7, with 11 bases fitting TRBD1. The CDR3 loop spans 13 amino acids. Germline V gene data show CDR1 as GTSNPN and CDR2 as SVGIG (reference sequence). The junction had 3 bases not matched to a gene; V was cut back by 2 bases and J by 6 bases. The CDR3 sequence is CAWSRTGGREQYF. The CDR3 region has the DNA TGTGCCTGGAGTCGGACAGGGGGCCGCGAGCAGTACTTC.

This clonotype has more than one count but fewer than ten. The CDR3: CASSYGTARRQPQHF. The CDR3 DNA sequence: TGTGCCAGCAGTTACGGGACAGCCCGTCGTCAGCCCCAGCATTTT. This rearrangement joins TRBV6-5 to TRBJ1-5, with TRBD1 matching 7 bases. Per the germline V gene, CDR1 is MNHEY and CDR2 is SVGAGI. This CDR3 has 15 amino acids. The J segment lost 6 bases and the V segment lost 2 bases, leaving 7 bases of the junction unmatched.

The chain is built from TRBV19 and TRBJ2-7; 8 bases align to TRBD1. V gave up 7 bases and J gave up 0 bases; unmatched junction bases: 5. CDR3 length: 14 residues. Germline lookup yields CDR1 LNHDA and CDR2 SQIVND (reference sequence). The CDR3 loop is CASTPGQDSYEQYF. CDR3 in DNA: TGTGCCAGTACTCCGGGACAGGACTCCTACGAGCAGTACTTC.

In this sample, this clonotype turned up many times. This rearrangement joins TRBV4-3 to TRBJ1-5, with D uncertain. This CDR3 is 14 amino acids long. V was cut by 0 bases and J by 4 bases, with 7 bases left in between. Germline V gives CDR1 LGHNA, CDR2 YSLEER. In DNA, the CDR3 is TGCGCCAGCAGCCAAGATCCCGGTAATCAGCCCCAGCATTTT. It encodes CASSQDPGNQPQHF.

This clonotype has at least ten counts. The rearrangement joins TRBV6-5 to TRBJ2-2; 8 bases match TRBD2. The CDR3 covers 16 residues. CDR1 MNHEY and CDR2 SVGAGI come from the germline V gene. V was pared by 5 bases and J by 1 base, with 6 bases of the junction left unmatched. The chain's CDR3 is CASSRGTSRNTGELFF. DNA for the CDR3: TGTGCCAGCAGTCGAGGGACTAGTAGGAACACCGGGGAGCTGTTTTTT.

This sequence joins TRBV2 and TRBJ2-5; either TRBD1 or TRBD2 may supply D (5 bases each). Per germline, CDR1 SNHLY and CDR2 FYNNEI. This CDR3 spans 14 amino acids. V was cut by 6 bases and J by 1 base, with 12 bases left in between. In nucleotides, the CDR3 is TGTGCCAGCAGCCCGGGACGGCCCCAAGAGACCCAGTACTTC. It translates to CASSPGRPQETQYF.

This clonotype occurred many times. The CDR3 coding sequence is TGCAGTGCTAGGCCCCCGGGCCGACAGGCGGATGGCTACACCTTC. Translated, it gives CSARPPGRQADGYTF. The rearrangement uses TRBV20-1 and TRBJ1-2; D possibly corresponds to TRBD1 (6 bases). Trimming took 3 bases from V and 6 from J, leaving 20 bases between them. Germline-derived CDR1 and CDR2 are DFQATT and SNEGSKA (reference sequence). This CDR3 has 15 amino acids.

The CDR3 DNA is TGTGCCACCGGGACAGGGGATCTCAGCTACGAGCAGTACTTC. Residues: CATGTGDLSYEQYF. The gene calls are TRBV10-3 and TRBJ2-7; TRBD1 matches 10 bases. The CDR3 totals 14 residues. J lost 3 bases, V lost 10 bases, and 9 bases had no gene match. Looked up from germline, CDR1 is ENHRY and CDR2 is SYGVKD.

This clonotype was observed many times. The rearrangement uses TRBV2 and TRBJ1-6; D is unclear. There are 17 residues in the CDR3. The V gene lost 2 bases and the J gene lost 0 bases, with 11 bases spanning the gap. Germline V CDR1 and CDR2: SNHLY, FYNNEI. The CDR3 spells CASSERAAGSYNSPLHF. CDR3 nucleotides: TGTGCCAGCAGTGAAAGGGCAGCAGGCTCCTATAATTCACCCCTCCACTTT. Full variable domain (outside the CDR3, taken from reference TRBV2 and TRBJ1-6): EPEVTQTPSHQVTQMGQEVILRCVPISNHLYFYWYRQILGQKVEFLVSFYNNEISEKSEIFDDQFSVERPDGSNFTLKIRSTKLEDSAMYFCASSERAAGSYNSPLHFGNGTRLTVT.

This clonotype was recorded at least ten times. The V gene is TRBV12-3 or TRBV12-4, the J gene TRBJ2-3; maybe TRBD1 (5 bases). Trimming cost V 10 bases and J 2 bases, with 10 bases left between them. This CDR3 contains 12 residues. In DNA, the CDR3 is TGTGCCATCAGGGCGATCACAGATACGCAGTATTTT. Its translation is CAIRAITDTQYF.

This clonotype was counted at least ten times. The CDR3 sequence is CASTSGSYNEQFF. For the CDR3, the DNA is TGTGCCAGCACGAGCGGCTCCTACAATGAGCAGTTCTTC. This sequence joins TRBV28 and TRBJ2-1; D is perhaps TRBD2 (5 bases). The V end was cut by 7 bases, the J end by 0 bases, with 7 bases between. The CDR3 extends over 13 amino acids. Germline V gene lookup returns CDR1 MDHEN and CDR2 SYDVKM. Combining the CDR3 with reference TRBV28 and TRBJ2-1 gives the whole variable domain DVKVTQSSRYLVKRTGEKVFLECVQDMDHENMFWYRQDPGLGLRLIYFSYDVKMKEKGDIPEGYSVSREKKERFSLILESASTNQTSMYLCASTSGSYNEQFFGPGTRLTVL.

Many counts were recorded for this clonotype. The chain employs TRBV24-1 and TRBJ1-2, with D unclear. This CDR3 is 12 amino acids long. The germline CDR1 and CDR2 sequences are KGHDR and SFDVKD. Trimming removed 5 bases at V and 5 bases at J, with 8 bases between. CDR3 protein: CATSGPAYGYTF. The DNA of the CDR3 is TGTGCCACCAGTGGACCGGCATATGGCTACACCTTC.

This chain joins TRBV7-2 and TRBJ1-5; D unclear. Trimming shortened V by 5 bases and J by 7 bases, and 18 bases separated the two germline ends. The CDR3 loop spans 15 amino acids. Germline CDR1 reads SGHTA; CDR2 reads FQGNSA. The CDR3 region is CASSPSRANRQPQHF. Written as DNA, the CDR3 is TGTGCCAGCAGCCCCTCTAGGGCCAACCGACAGCCCCAGCATTTT.

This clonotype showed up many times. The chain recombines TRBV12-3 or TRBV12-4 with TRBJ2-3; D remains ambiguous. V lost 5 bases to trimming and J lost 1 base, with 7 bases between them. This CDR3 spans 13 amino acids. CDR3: CASSTSRTDTQYF. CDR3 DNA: TGTGCCAGCAGTACCAGTCGCACAGATACGCAGTATTTT.

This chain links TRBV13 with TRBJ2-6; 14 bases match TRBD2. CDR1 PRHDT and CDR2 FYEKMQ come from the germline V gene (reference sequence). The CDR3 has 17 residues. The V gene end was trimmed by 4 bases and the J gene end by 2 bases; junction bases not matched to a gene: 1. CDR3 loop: CASSWGLAGAGANVLTF. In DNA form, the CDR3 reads TGTGCCAGCAGCTGGGGACTAGCGGGGGCTGGGGCCAACGTCCTGACTTTC.

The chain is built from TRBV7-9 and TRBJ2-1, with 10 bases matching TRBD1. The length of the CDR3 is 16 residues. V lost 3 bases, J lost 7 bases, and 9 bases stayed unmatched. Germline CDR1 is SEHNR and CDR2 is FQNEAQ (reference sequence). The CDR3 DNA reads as TGTGCCAGCAGCTTCCGGCCGGGACAGGGGACGAATGAGCAGTTCTTC. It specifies CASSFRPGQGTNEQFF.

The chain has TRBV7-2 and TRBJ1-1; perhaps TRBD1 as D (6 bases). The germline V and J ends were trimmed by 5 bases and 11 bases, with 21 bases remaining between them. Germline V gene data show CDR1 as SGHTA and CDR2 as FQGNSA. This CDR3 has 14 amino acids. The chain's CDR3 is CASSQDLGDTRAFF. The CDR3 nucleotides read TGTGCCAGCAGCCAAGATCTAGGGGACACCAGGGCTTTCTTT.

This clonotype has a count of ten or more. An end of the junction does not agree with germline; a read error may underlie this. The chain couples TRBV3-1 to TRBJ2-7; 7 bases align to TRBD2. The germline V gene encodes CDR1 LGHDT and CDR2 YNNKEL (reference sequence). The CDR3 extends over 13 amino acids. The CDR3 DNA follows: TGTGCCAGCAGTCAAGGGAGGGCAGGCGAGCAGTACTTC. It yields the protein CASSQGRAGEQYF.

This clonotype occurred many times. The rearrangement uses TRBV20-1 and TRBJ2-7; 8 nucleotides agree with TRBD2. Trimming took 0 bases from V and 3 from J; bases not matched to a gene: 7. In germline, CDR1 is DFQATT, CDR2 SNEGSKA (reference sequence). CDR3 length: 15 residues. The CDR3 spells CSARDYLAGLYEQYF. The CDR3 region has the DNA TGCAGTGCTAGAGATTACCTAGCGGGCCTCTACGAGCAGTACTTC.

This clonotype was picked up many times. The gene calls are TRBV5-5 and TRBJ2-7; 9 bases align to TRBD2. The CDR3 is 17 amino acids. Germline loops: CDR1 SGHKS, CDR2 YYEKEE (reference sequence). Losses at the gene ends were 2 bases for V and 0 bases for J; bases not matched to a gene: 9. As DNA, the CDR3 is TGTGCCAGCAGCTTTTTGATGGCGGGAGGGTCCTCCTACGAGCAGTACTTC. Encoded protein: CASSFLMAGGSSYEQYF.